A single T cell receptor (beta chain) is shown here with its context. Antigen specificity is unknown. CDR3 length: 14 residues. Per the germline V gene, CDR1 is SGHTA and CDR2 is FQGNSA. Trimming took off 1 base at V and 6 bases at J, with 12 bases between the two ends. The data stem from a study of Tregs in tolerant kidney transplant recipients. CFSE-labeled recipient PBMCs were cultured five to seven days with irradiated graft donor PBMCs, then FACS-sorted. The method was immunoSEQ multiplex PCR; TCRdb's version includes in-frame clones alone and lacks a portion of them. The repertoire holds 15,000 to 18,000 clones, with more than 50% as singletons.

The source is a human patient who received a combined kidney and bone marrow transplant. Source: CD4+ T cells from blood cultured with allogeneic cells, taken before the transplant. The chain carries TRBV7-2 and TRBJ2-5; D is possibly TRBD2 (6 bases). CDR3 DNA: TGTGCCAGCAGCTTAGGGGCGGGGATGAAGACCCAGTACTTC. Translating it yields CASSLGAGMKTQYF.